Following are 4 T cell receptor beta chains from one sample sequenced in a study of T and B cells in COVID-19 patients. Each TRB amplification used roughly 250-550 ng of genomic DNA from blood. TRB rearrangements were amplified by multiplex PCR with BIOMED2 TRB-A/B primers. TCRdb re-derived calls from the multiplex PCR reads in MiXCR, one entry per CDR3 protein. Of over 15,000 distinct CDR3 sequences detected, 36% appear once; the ten largest clones hold approximately 15%. Sequenced: blood. The origin of the receptors is a human donor with active COVID-19.

This clonotype was detected a few times. The chain has TRBV5-1 and TRBJ2-1, with D possibly matching TRBD1 (5 bases). Germline V CDR1 and CDR2: SGHRS, YFSETQ. This CDR3 has 15 amino acids. Trimming removed 0 bases from V and 4 bases from J, with 11 bases in between. The CDR3 coding sequence is TGCGCCAGCAGCTTGGAAGGGGTCTCGTACAATGAGCAGTTCTTC. It specifies CASSLEGVSYNEQFF.

By share of the sample, this clonotype is medium-sized. The chain employs TRBV29-1 and TRBJ2-7; a possible D gene is TRBD1 (6 bases). The germline V and J ends were trimmed by 2 bases and 5 bases, with 16 bases remaining between them. In germline, CDR1 is SQVTM, CDR2 ANQGSEA. This CDR3 spans 14 amino acids. CDR3 protein: CSVELDSGLDEQYF. The CDR3, as DNA: TGCAGCGTTGAACTGGACAGTGGATTGGACGAGCAGTACTTC.

This clonotype was observed a few times. The CDR3 bases are TGTGCCAGCACCCCTTACAGGGGGTCGGGGGAGACCCAGTACTTC. It is translated as CASTPYRGSGETQYF. This chain connects TRBV5-4 to TRBJ2-5; 8 bases map to TRBD1. The CDR3 contains 15 residues. V gave up 6 bases and J gave up 5 bases; unmatched junction bases: 12. Germline CDR1 SGHNT, CDR2 YYREEE (reference sequence).

The chain recombines TRBV19 with TRBJ1-2; no clear D. Germline-derived CDR1 and CDR2 are LNHDA and SQIVND (reference sequence). CDR3 length: 13 residues. The V gene lost 0 bases and the J gene lost 4 bases, with 6 bases spanning the gap. The CDR3 DNA sequence: TGTGCCAGTAGTATAGATCGGGCCTATGGCTACACCTTC. It yields the protein CASSIDRAYGYTF. Full variable domain (outside the CDR3, taken from reference TRBV19 and TRBJ1-2): DGGITQSPKYLFRKEGQNVTLSCEQNLNHDAMYWYRQDPGQGLRLIYYSQIVNDFQKGDIAEGYSVSREKKESFPLTVTSAQKNPTAFYLCASSIDRAYGYTFGSGTRLTVV.